What follows are 24 T cell receptor beta chains derived from one specimen sequenced in a study of T cell responses to AZD1222 COVID-19 vaccine. The assay was immunoSEQ multiplex PCR, and TCRdb's table has in-frame clones only and misses some. The table lists about 130,000 clones, about 86% of them singletons, with around 12% in the top ten. The sequencing used peripheral blood, collected on day 0 of AZD1222 vaccination. These receptors were taken from an adult in good health.

The V call is TRBV9, the J call TRBJ1-1; D is unresolved. The CDR3 is made up of 13 amino acids. V was shortened by 4 bases and J by 3 bases, with 10 bases between the two germline ends. Per germline, CDR1 SGDLS and CDR2 YYNGEE. The CDR3 loop is CASSRREDTEAFF. CDR3 coding DNA: TGTGCCAGCAGCCGGAGGGAGGACACTGAAGCTTTCTTT.

The chain is built from TRBV7-9 and TRBJ1-1; no reliable D call. This CDR3 contains 15 residues. CDR1 is SEHNR, CDR2 FQNEAQ, per germline (reference sequence). The germline V and J ends were trimmed by 5 bases and 2 bases, with 15 bases remaining between them. For the CDR3, the DNA is TGTGCCAGCAGCCCCCACGGGAAACTAAACACTGAAGCTTTCTTT. It codes for CASSPHGKLNTEAFF.

V is TRBV24-1 and J is TRBJ1-2, with TRBD1 matching 9 bases. CDR1 and CDR2 (germline): KGHDR, SFDVKD. The ends lost 4 bases at V and 6 bases at J; junction bases unmatched: 5. The CDR3 is made up of 14 amino acids. The CDR3 DNA sequence: TGTGCCACCAGTGACCCCGGGACAGGGCATGGCTACACCTTC. Its translation is CATSDPGTGHGYTF.

V usage is TRBV6-2 or TRBV6-3 and J usage is TRBJ1-5; D is uncertain. CDR1 is MNHEY, CDR2 SVGEGT, per germline. Trimming shortened V by 2 bases and J by 6 bases, and 8 bases separated the two germline ends. The CDR3 is made up of 13 amino acids. The CDR3 DNA follows: TGTGCCAGCAGTTACCGCAACCCTCAGCCCCAGCATTTT. Protein sequence: CASSYRNPQPQHF.

The chain combines TRBV7-9 with TRBJ2-3; 10 nucleotides agree with TRBD2. Trimming cost V 8 bases and J 1 base; bases outside gene matches: 9. CDR3 length: 16 amino acids. Germline-derived CDR1 and CDR2 are SEHNR and FQNEAQ (reference sequence). In DNA, the CDR3 is TGTGCCAGCGCCCCAGCTAGCGGGAGACGCACAGATACGCAGTATTTT. Translating it yields CASAPASGRRTDTQYF. The full variable domain, completed using reference TRBV7-9 and TRBJ2-3, is DTGVSQNPRHKITKRGQNVTFRCDPISEHNRLYWYRQTLGQGPEFLTYFQNEAQLEKSRLLSDRFSAERPKGSFSTLEIQRTEQGDSAMYLCASAPASGRRTDTQYFGPGTRLTVL.

Points on this clone: The junction does not match germline at one end; this may be a read error. This rearrangement joins TRBV6-1 to TRBJ1-1; D remains unclear. The CDR3 consists of 13 residues. The germline V gene encodes CDR1 MNHNS and CDR2 SASEGT. This CDR3 reads CASSDMRLPEAFF. CDR3 DNA: TGTGCCAGCAGTGACATGAGACTTCCTGAGGCTTTCTTT.

The chain joins TRBV29-1 to TRBJ2-1; TRBD2 is a possible D gene (5 bases). Trimming shortened V by 1 base and J by 7 bases, and 11 bases separated the two germline ends. Germline loops: CDR1 SQVTM, CDR2 ANQGSEA. This CDR3 is 13 amino acids long. DNA for the CDR3: TGCAGCGTTGAAGGGACCCGAGGGAATGAGCAGTTCTTC. Translating gives CSVEGTRGNEQFF.

This rearrangement joins TRBV7-6 to TRBJ2-7; D might be TRBD2 (6 bases). Germline V gives CDR1 SGHVS, CDR2 FNYEAQ. V was trimmed by 0 bases and J by 7 bases, leaving 19 bases between them. The CDR3 contains 16 residues. In nucleotides, the CDR3 is TGTGCCAGCAGCTTAGCCGGAGGGTGGGGCGACGGAGAGCAGTACTTC. Its protein product is CASSLAGGWGDGEQYF.

In nucleotides, the CDR3 is TGTGCCAGCGGACAAACGGGACTAGCGGAGACCCAGTACTTC. Its protein product is CASGQTGLAETQYF. J is TRBJ2-5 and V is TRBV2, with 10 nucleotides matching TRBD2. This CDR3 comprises 14 residues. Germline values: CDR1 SNHLY, CDR2 FYNNEI. V shed 8 bases, J shed 5 bases, and the junction held 8 bases outside the gene matches. The variable domain in full, with the rest retrieved from reference TRBV2 and TRBJ2-5, is EPEVTQTPSHQVTQMGQEVILRCVPISNHLYFYWYRQILGQKVEFLVSFYNNEISEKSEIFDDQFSVERPDGSNFTLKIRSTKLEDSAMYFCASGQTGLAETQYFGPGTRLLVL.

The sample holds a few counts of this clone. The chain recombines TRBV7-9 with TRBJ1-1; 7 bases line up with TRBD1. Germline assignment: CDR1 SEHNR and CDR2 FQNEAQ (reference sequence). This CDR3 is built from 14 residues. Trimming took 7 bases from V and 1 from J; bases not matched to a gene: 6. This chain's CDR3 is CASINRGSNTEAFF. The CDR3 DNA reads as TGTGCCAGCATAAACAGGGGTTCGAACACTGAAGCTTTCTTT.

This clone appeared a few times. The chain carries TRBV7-9 and TRBJ1-1; 7 bases are a match to TRBD1. The ends lost 9 bases at V and 2 bases at J; junction bases unmatched: 9. This CDR3 comprises 14 residues. CDR1 is SEHNR, CDR2 FQNEAQ, per germline (reference sequence). In DNA form, the CDR3 reads TGTGCCAGTCGACCCGGGACAGCAAACACTGAAGCTTTCTTT. Translated, it gives CASRPGTANTEAFF.

This sequence joins TRBV6-1 and TRBJ2-1; 13 bases fit TRBD2. Germline V gene data show CDR1 as MNHNS and CDR2 as SASEGT. This CDR3 has 18 amino acids. The V segment lost 4 bases and the J segment 2 bases; nucleotides outside the gene matches: 8. Here the CDR3 reads CASSGQLAGGPPYNEQFF. In DNA, the CDR3 is TGTGCCAGCAGTGGTCAACTAGCGGGGGGGCCCCCCTACAATGAGCAGTTCTTC.

The V and J genes are TRBV2 and TRBJ1-2; maybe TRBD1 (5 bases). Germline lookup yields CDR1 SNHLY and CDR2 FYNNEI. The CDR3 totals 12 residues. Trimming left V 8 bases short and J 7 bases short, with 14 bases between. For the CDR3, the DNA is TGTGCCAGCTCCCCCGGGGCCAGTGGCTACACCTTC. The encoded protein is CASSPGASGYTF.

There are a few counts of this clone. The CDR3 loop reads CASSWIRGYEQYF. In DNA, the CDR3 is TGTGCCAGCAGCTGGATACGGGGATACGAGCAGTACTTC. The rearrangement uses TRBV5-6 and TRBJ2-7; D is possibly TRBD2 (5 bases). CDR1 SGHDT and CDR2 YYEEEE come from the germline V gene. V gave up 3 bases and J gave up 4 bases, with 11 bases separating them. The CDR3 spans 13 residues. The variable domain in full, completed from reference TRBV5-6 and TRBJ2-7, reads DAGVTQSPTHLIKTRGQQVTLRCSPKSGHDTVSWYQQALGQGPQFIFQYYEEEERQRGNFPDRFSGHQFPNYSSELNVNALLLGDSALYLCASSWIRGYEQYFGPGTRLTVT.

The gene calls are TRBV7-3 and TRBJ2-6; D gene ambiguous. Germline V gene data show CDR1 as SGHTA and CDR2 as FQGTGA. CDR3 length equals 12 residues. V was pared by 2 bases and J by 6 bases, with 2 bases between. CDR3 sequence: CASSLPANVLTF. CDR3 in DNA: TGTGCCAGCAGCTTACCGGCCAACGTCCTGACTTTC.

V is TRBV28 and J is TRBJ2-2; D gene unclear. CDR3 length: 11 residues. V was trimmed by 7 bases and J by 7 bases, leaving 7 bases between them. Germline loops: CDR1 MDHEN, CDR2 SYDVKM. The DNA of the CDR3 is TGTGCCAGCAATATTCACGGGGAGCTGTTTTTT. This encodes CASNIHGELFF.

This clone was picked up one time. J is TRBJ2-1 and V is TRBV5-1; D possibly matches TRBD1 or TRBD2 (5 bases each). Germline CDR1 is SGHRS and CDR2 is YFSETQ. The germline V and J ends were trimmed by 2 bases and 3 bases, with 15 bases remaining between them. The CDR3 runs to 16 residues. CDR3 sequence (DNA): TGCGCCAGCAGCTTTTTAGGGGAGATTAACTACAATGAGCAGTTCTTC. It encodes CASSFLGEINYNEQFF. The whole variable domain, remainder taken from reference TRBV5-1 and TRBJ2-1, is KAGVTQTPRYLIKTRGQQVTLSCSPISGHRSVSWYQQTPGQGLQFLFEYFSETQRNKGNFPGRFSGRQFSNSRSEMNVSTLELGDSALYLCASSFLGEINYNEQFFGPGTRLTVL.

The rearrangement links TRBV30 to TRBJ1-1; 9 nucleotides line up with TRBD1. The V gene end was trimmed by 4 bases and the J gene end by 2 bases; junction bases not matched to a gene: 8. CDR1 and CDR2 (germline): GTSNPN, SVGIG (reference sequence). The CDR3 extends over 15 amino acids. The CDR3 is CAWNHRGLGNTEAFF. The CDR3 coding sequence is TGTGCCTGGAATCACAGGGGGCTTGGAAACACTGAAGCTTTCTTT.

V is TRBV7-2 and J is TRBJ1-1; D not certain. Trimming removed 1 base at V and 1 base at J, with 10 bases between. Germline values: CDR1 SGHTA, CDR2 FQGNSA. The CDR3 sequence is 15 residues long. The CDR3 region is CASSLVVGGNTEAFF. The CDR3 nucleotides are TGTGCCAGCAGCTTAGTTGTCGGCGGGAACACTGAAGCTTTCTTT.

The CDR3 DNA reads TGCGCCAGCAGCCAACCGGGACAGGCAAGAGATTACAATGAGCAGTTCTTC. Its translation is CASSQPGQARDYNEQFF. J is TRBJ2-1 and V is TRBV4-1; 8 nucleotides align to TRBD1. Germline V gene sequence: CDR1 MGHRA, CDR2 YSYEKL. The CDR3 has 17 residues. V lost 2 bases, J lost 4 bases, and 10 bases stayed unmatched.

The gene calls are TRBV14 and TRBJ1-1; no clear D gene. Germline CDR1 SGHDN, CDR2 FVKESK. Trimming cost V 0 bases and J 12 bases, with 11 bases left between them. The CDR3 loop spans 12 amino acids. The CDR3 DNA follows: TGTGCCAGCAGCCAAGATCGCGGGGAGACTTTCTTT. The encoded protein is CASSQDRGETFF.

This chain joins TRBV18 and TRBJ2-1; 12 positions agree with TRBD2. This CDR3 comprises 15 residues. V lost 4 bases and J lost 7; bases outside the gene matches: 5. The V gene's germline CDR1 is KGHSH and CDR2 LQKENI. This CDR3 reads CASSLTSGSENEQFF. The CDR3 DNA sequence: TGTGCCAGCTCACTGACTAGCGGGAGTGAGAATGAGCAGTTCTTC.

This sequence joins TRBV14 and TRBJ2-5; TRBD1 is a possible D gene (6 bases). The CDR3 runs to 16 residues. Trimming left V 0 bases short and J 1 base short, with 12 bases between. Germline lookup yields CDR1 SGHDN and CDR2 FVKESK. The CDR3 spells CASSQDTGDTQETQYF. CDR3 sequence (DNA): TGTGCCAGCAGCCAAGATACCGGGGACACCCAAGAGACCCAGTACTTC.

The V gene is TRBV27, the J gene TRBJ2-2; 10 nucleotides agree with TRBD1. CDR1 is MNHEY and CDR2 is SMNVEV in the germline V gene (reference sequence). V gave up 6 bases and J gave up 4 bases; unmatched junction bases: 5. CDR3 size: 15 residues. The CDR3 is CASRSGQGSTGELFF. CDR3 coding DNA: TGTGCCAGCAGGTCGGGACAGGGGAGCACCGGGGAGCTGTTTTTT.